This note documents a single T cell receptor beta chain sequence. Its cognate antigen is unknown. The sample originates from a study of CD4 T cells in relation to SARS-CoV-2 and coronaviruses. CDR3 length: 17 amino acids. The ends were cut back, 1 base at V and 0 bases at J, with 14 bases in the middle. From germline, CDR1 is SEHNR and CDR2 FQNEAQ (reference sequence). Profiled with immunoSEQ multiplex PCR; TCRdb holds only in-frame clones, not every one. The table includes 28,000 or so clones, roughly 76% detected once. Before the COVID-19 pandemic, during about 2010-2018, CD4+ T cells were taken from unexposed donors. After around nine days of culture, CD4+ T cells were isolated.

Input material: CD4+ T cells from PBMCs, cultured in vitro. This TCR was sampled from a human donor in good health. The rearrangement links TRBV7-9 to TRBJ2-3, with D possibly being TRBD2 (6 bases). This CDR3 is CASSLGGTSRSTDTQYF. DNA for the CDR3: TGTGCCAGCAGCTTAGGCGGGACTTCCCGGAGCACAGATACGCAGTATTTT.